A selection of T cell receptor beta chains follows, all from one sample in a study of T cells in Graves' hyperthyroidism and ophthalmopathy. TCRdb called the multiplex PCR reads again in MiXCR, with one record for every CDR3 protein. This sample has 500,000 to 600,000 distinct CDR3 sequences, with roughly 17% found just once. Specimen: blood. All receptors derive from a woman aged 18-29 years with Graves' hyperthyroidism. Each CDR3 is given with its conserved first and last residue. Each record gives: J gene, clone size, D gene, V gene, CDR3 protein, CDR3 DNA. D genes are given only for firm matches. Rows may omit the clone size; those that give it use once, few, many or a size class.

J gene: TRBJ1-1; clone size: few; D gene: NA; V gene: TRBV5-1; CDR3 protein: CASSSGQGNMNTGAFF; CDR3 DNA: TGCGCCAGCAGCTCTGGGCAGGGGAACATGAACACTGGAGCTTTCTTT
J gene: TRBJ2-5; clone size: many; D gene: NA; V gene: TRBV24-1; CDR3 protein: CATSDRRTNNDWTQYF; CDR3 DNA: TGTGCCACCAGTGATCGTCGGACGAATAACGATTGGACCCAGTACTTC
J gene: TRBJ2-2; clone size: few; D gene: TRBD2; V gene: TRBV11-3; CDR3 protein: CASSGTSGSRGTGELFF; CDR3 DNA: TGTGCCAGCAGCGGGACTAGCGGGAGTCGTGGCACCGGGGAGCTGTTTTTT
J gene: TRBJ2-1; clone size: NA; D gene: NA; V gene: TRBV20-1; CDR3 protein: CSFEPSNEQFF; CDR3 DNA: TGCAGTTTCGAACCATCTAATGAGCAGTTCTTC
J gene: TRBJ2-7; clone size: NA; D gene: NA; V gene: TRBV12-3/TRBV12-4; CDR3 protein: CASSPGPYERYF; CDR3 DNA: TGTGCCAGCAGTCCCGGACCCTACGAGCGGTACTTC
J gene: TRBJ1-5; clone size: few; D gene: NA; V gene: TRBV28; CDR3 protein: CASSKPQHF; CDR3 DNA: TGTGCCAGCAGCAAGCCCCAGCATTTT
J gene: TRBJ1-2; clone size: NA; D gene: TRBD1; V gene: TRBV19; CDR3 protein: CASSAPGQGYGYTF; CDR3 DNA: TGTGCCAGTAGTGCCCCGGGACAGGGGTATGGCTACACCTTC
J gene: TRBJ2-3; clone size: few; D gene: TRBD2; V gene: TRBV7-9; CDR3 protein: CASRIAGGQDTQYF; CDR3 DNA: TGTGCCAGCAGGATAGCGGGGGGGCAAGATACGCAGTATTTT
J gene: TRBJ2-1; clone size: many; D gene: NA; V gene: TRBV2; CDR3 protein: CASSERGNEQFF; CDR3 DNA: TGTGCCAGCAGTGAAAGAGGGAATGAGCAGTTCTTC
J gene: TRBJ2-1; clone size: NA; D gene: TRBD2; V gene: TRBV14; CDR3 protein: CASSQVLGGSWNEQFF; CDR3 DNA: TGTGCCAGCAGCCAAGTATTAGGCGGGAGTTGGAATGAGCAGTTCTTC